This passage covers 2 T cell receptor beta chains from one sample sequenced in a study of cytomegalovirus exposure and HLA in healthy donors. PCR was performed using 60 Vbeta and 13 Jbeta primers. Profiled with immunoSEQ multiplex PCR; TCRdb holds only in-frame clones, not every one. The table records 130,000 to 150,000 clones, under 85% of them present only once. Input material: PBMCs. Receptors were obtained from a woman aged 40-49 years in good health and CMV-seropositive.

This clone was observed a handful of times. This rearrangement joins TRBV28 to TRBJ1-2, with D maybe TRBD1 (5 bases). The CDR3 covers 10 residues. Looked up from germline, CDR1 is MDHEN and CDR2 is SYDVKM. V was trimmed by 8 bases and J by 7 bases, leaving 8 bases between them. DNA for the CDR3: TGTGCCAGCGGGGCACCTGGCTACACCTTC. Translating it yields CASGAPGYTF.

The chain recombines TRBV6-5 with TRBJ2-3; D might be TRBD2 (7 bases). The V end lost 11 bases, the J end lost 2 bases, and 14 bases lay between the germline ends. In germline, CDR1 is MNHEY, CDR2 SVGAGI. This CDR3 comprises 13 residues. CDR3 sequence (DNA): TGTGCCGCAGGACGGGGGGCCACAGATACGCAGTATTTT. Translated: CAAGRGATDTQYF.